One and the same sample provided the 21 T cell receptor beta chains below, sequenced in a study of vaccination effects on CD4 cells after COVID-19 (dated by TCRdb to the early 2020s). Their recognized antigens are unknown. Library preparation employed the immunoSEQ multiplex PCR assay. TCRdb carries this immuneACCESS record with in-frame sequences only. Its versions omit some clonotypes, under half of them owing to an unresolved V gene in the studies checked, with the rest unexplained. In all, the sample holds roughly 45,000 clones, and under 80% of those were seen once. The leading ten clones occupy more than 30% of the sample. The ViraFEST assay stimulated PBMC with viral peptide pools and then used TCR sequencing to identify antigen-specific CD4+ T cell clonotypes by expansion. After around 10 days of culture, CD4+ T cells were isolated with the EasySep CD4+ T cell isolation kit. PCR-confirmed SARS-CoV-2 infection had occurred in convalescent patients between March and December 2020, before the Alpha, Beta and Delta variants emerged in the United States.

The sample was CD4+ T cells from PBMCs cultured with a peptide pool, taken before COVID-19 vaccination. Receptor source: a human donor who had a prior SARS-CoV-2 infection.

Here the CDR3 reads CASSHGRTFYNEQFF. The CDR3 bases are TGTGCCAGCAGCCATGGGCGCACTTTTTACAATGAGCAGTTCTTC. The chain uses TRBV11-2 and TRBJ2-1; D is uncertain. The germline gives CDR1 SGHAT, CDR2 FQNNGV. Trimming took off 5 bases at V and 4 bases at J, with 15 bases between the two ends. This CDR3 has 15 residues.

The V gene is TRBV18, the J gene TRBJ2-3, with 10 bases that match TRBD1. V gave up 3 bases and J gave up 4 bases; unmatched junction bases: 4. Germline V lookup: CDR1 KGHSH, CDR2 LQKENI. The CDR3 loop spans 15 amino acids. The CDR3 sequence is CASSPGTGEADTQYF. CDR3 nucleotides: TGTGCCAGCTCACCGGGGACAGGGGAGGCAGATACGCAGTATTTT.

V gene TRBV12-5 combines with J gene TRBJ2-3; D might be TRBD2 (5 bases). The CDR3 extends over 13 amino acids. Germline CDR1 LGHNT, CDR2 FRNRAP. V lost 8 bases, J lost 3 bases, and 12 bases lay in between. CDR3 DNA: TGTGCTAGTATTAGTTCGGGGACAGATACGCAGTATTTT. It specifies CASISSGTDTQYF.

The V and J genes are TRBV27 and TRBJ2-6, with 7 positions matching TRBD1. The CDR3 extends over 19 amino acids. The J segment lost 2 bases and the V segment lost 6 bases, leaving 16 bases of the junction unmatched. Germline CDR1 reads MNHEY; CDR2 reads SMNVEV (reference sequence). CDR3 coding DNA: TGTGCCAGCAGCCCCGGTGGGGGACAGCACGTCACTGGGGCCAACGTCCTGACTTTC. It translates to CASSPGGGQHVTGANVLTF. Full variable domain (remainder filled in from reference TRBV27 and TRBJ2-6): EAQVTQNPRYLITVTGKKLTVTCSQNMNHEYMSWYRQDPGLGLRQIYYSMNVEVTDKGDVPEGYKVSRKEKRNFPLILESPSPNQTSLYFCASSPGGGQHVTGANVLTFGAGSRLTVL.

The CDR3 sequence is CASRASGSADTQYF. DNA of the CDR3: TGCGCCAGCAGGGCTAGCGGGAGTGCAGATACGCAGTATTTT. The chain employs TRBV5-1 and TRBJ2-3, with 10 bases lining up with TRBD2. V lost 5 bases, J lost 4 bases, and 4 bases stayed unmatched. The CDR3 sequence is 14 residues long. CDR1 and CDR2 from the germline V gene are SGHRS and YFSETQ.

This clone was recorded once. This chain joins TRBV7-8 and TRBJ2-1; D is possibly TRBD2 (6 bases). This CDR3 has 16 amino acids. V gave up 10 bases and J gave up 1 base, with 20 bases separating them. Per the germline V gene, CDR1 is SGHVS and CDR2 is FQNEAQ. CDR3 coding DNA: TGTGCCACCTTCTTGAGGGTAGCGGATTCCTACAATGAGCAGTTCTTC. Translated, it gives CATFLRVADSYNEQFF.

This chain uses TRBV18 with TRBJ2-7; D might be TRBD2 (5 bases). This CDR3 has 15 amino acids. The V end was cut by 1 base, the J end by 7 bases, with 17 bases between. Per germline, CDR1 KGHSH and CDR2 LQKENI. CDR3 DNA: TGTGCCAGCTCACCACTCGCGACTACTGTCGGAGAGCAGTACTTC. The encoded protein is CASSPLATTVGEQYF.

The J gene is TRBJ1-6, the V gene TRBV3-1 (or the pseudogene TRBV3-2), with 7 bases that match TRBD1. This CDR3 is built from 14 residues. CDR1 is LGHDT, CDR2 YNNKEL, per germline (reference sequence). Trimming took 4 bases from V and 7 from J; bases not matched to a gene: 4. The CDR3 nucleotides are TGTGCCAGCAGCCTCAACAGGGGAAATTCACCCCTCCACTTT. Protein: CASSLNRGNSPLHF.

This clone was recorded a few times. The V call is TRBV28, the J call TRBJ2-3, with 13 bases lining up with TRBD2. The CDR3 contains 15 residues. V shed 3 bases, J shed 4 bases, and the junction held 1 base outside the gene matches. Germline loops: CDR1 MDHEN, CDR2 SYDVKM. CDR3 coding DNA: TGTGCCAGCAGTTTCGGACTAGCGGGAGCAGATACGCAGTATTTT. Amino acids: CASSFGLAGADTQYF.

This clone came up a few times. The V call is TRBV6-5, the J call TRBJ2-7; TRBD2 is a possible D gene (6 bases). The CDR3 totals 13 residues. V lost 4 bases and J 7 bases, leaving 14 bases between the germline ends. Per germline, CDR1 MNHEY and CDR2 SVGAGI. CDR3 nucleotides: TGTGCCAGCAGTTCCGGGACTTCTTGGGAGCAGTACTTC. Translating it yields CASSSGTSWEQYF.

This clone has just a few counts. The rearrangement joins TRBV7-8 to TRBJ1-2; D unresolved. CDR3 length: 13 residues. CDR1 SGHVS and CDR2 FQNEAQ come from the germline V gene. Trimming left V 5 bases short and J 4 bases short, with 11 bases between. The CDR3 sequence: CASSPEPRYGYTF. The DNA for the CDR3 is TGTGCCAGCAGCCCAGAACCCCGCTATGGCTACACCTTC.

The CDR3 DNA follows: TGTGCCAGCAGCATGGGACCCACAGATACGCAGTATTTT. Its translation: CASSMGPTDTQYF. This chain uses TRBV11-1 with TRBJ2-3, with D tentatively TRBD1 or TRBD2 (5 bases each). Trimming pared 5 bases from V and 2 bases from J, leaving 8 bases between. Germline CDR1 and CDR2: SGHAT and FQDESV (reference sequence). There are 13 residues in the CDR3.

The genes are TRBV7-9 and TRBJ2-3; 7 nucleotides agree with TRBD2. V lost 1 base and J lost 1; bases outside the gene matches: 2. The CDR3 sequence is 15 residues long. CDR1 and CDR2 (germline): SEHNR, FQNEAQ (reference sequence). CDR3 nucleotides: TGTGCCAGCAGCTTAGAGCTAGCGGGCACAGATACGCAGTATTTT. Amino acids: CASSLELAGTDTQYF.

The gene calls are TRBV5-6 and TRBJ1-2; no clear D. Germline V CDR1 and CDR2: SGHDT, YYEEEE. V was cut by 2 bases and J by 5 bases, with 10 bases left in between. The CDR3 totals 13 residues. The CDR3 DNA reads TGTGCCAGCAGCTTCTGGGGAGAATATGGCTACACCTTC. Translated: CASSFWGEYGYTF. The entire variable domain, with the rest obtained from reference TRBV5-6 and TRBJ1-2, is as follows: DAGVTQSPTHLIKTRGQQVTLRCSPKSGHDTVSWYQQALGQGPQFIFQYYEEEERQRGNFPDRFSGHQFPNYSSELNVNALLLGDSALYLCASSFWGEYGYTFGSGTRLTVV.

The chain's CDR3 is CASTRGESSYNEQFF. The CDR3 nucleotides read TGTGCCAGTACTCGGGGGGAAAGCTCCTACAATGAGCAGTTCTTC. The chain combines TRBV28 with TRBJ2-1; TRBD2 matches 7 bases. The length of the CDR3 is 15 residues. The ends lost 9 bases at V and 0 bases at J; junction bases unmatched: 8. Germline CDR1 and CDR2: MDHEN and SYDVKM. The full variable domain, rest sourced from reference TRBV28 and TRBJ2-1, is DVKVTQSSRYLVKRTGEKVFLECVQDMDHENMFWYRQDPGLGLRLIYFSYDVKMKEKGDIPEGYSVSREKKERFSLILESASTNQTSMYLCASTRGESSYNEQFFGPGTRLTVL.

This clone was detected once. V and J are TRBV18 and TRBJ2-7; tentative D call: TRBD1 (6 bases). Looked up from germline, CDR1 is KGHSH and CDR2 is LQKENI. The CDR3 covers 15 residues. V was cut by 3 bases and J by 6 bases, with 18 bases left in between. CDR3 DNA: TGTGCCAGCTCACCCCGGGACATACAGATAGGCGAGCAGTACTTC. Amino acids: CASSPRDIQIGEQYF.

The rearrangement links TRBV7-9 to TRBJ2-3; TRBD1 agrees at 7 bases. The CDR3 is 17 amino acids. Germline V gene data show CDR1 as SEHNR and CDR2 as FQNEAQ (reference sequence). Losses at the gene ends were 1 base for V and 0 bases for J; bases not matched to a gene: 7. The CDR3 bases are TGTGCCAGCAGCTTAGGGACGGGACAGCAGAGCACAGATACGCAGTATTTT. Its protein product is CASSLGTGQQSTDTQYF.

V is TRBV19 and J is TRBJ2-5; 8 bases fit TRBD1. V lost 4 bases and J lost 3; bases outside the gene matches: 4. Germline CDR1 LNHDA, CDR2 SQIVND (reference sequence). The CDR3 spans 14 residues. The CDR3 is CASSRAGGEETQYF. CDR3 coding DNA: TGTGCCAGTAGTAGGGCAGGGGGCGAAGAGACCCAGTACTTC. The entire variable domain, with the rest obtained from reference TRBV19 and TRBJ2-5, is as follows: DGGITQSPKYLFRKEGQNVTLSCEQNLNHDAMYWYRQDPGQGLRLIYYSQIVNDFQKGDIAEGYSVSREKKESFPLTVTSAQKNPTAFYLCASSRAGGEETQYFGPGTRLLVL.

CDR3: CASSQQGDGEAFF. CDR3 DNA sequence: TGTGCCAGCAGCCAACAGGGAGATGGTGAAGCTTTCTTT. V is TRBV6-5 and J is TRBJ1-1; weak D call: TRBD1 (6 bases). Per germline, CDR1 MNHEY and CDR2 SVGAGI. V was clipped by 6 bases and J by 7 bases, with 15 bases between them. The CDR3 has 13 residues.

V is TRBV5-4 and J is TRBJ2-3, with a possible D match to TRBD2 (5 bases). CDR1 is SGHNT and CDR2 is YYREEE in the germline V gene (reference sequence). Between the trimmed V and J ends, which lost 1 base and 0 bases, there was a span of 9 bases. The CDR3 covers 15 residues. This CDR3 reads CASSLRGSSTDTQYF. In DNA form, the CDR3 reads TGTGCCAGCAGCTTGAGAGGGAGCAGCACAGATACGCAGTATTTT.

This clone was counted once. This chain links TRBV11-3 with TRBJ2-2; TRBD2 matches 12 bases. The CDR3 is made up of 17 amino acids. Per the germline V gene, CDR1 is SGHNT and CDR2 is YENEEA. With V trimmed by 5 bases and J by 1 base, 5 bases remained unmatched. Here the CDR3 DNA reads TGTGCCAGCAGCAAACCTAGCGGGGGGGAGAACACCGGGGAGCTGTTTTTT. Its protein product is CASSKPSGGENTGELFF.